Listed here are 17 T cell receptor beta chains from one sample, sequenced in a study of early T cells in non-severe SARS-CoV-2 infection. TCRdb reprocessed the 5' RACE reads with MiXCR, giving one entry per CDR3 protein. This sample has roughly 30,000 distinct CDR3 sequences; around 5.9% occur once, and the top ten carry around 13%. The sample taken for sequencing was whole blood. The receptors were sampled from an adult who was a healthcare worker with PCR-confirmed SARS-CoV-2 infection or an uninfected control (not recorded which).

This clonotype was counted many times. The chain uses TRBV29-1 and TRBJ1-2; D unclear. From germline, CDR1 is SQVTM and CDR2 ANQGSEA. This CDR3 region has 14 residues. V gave up 1 base and J gave up 3 bases, with 12 bases separating them. The CDR3 nucleotides are TGCAGCGTTGAAGTCCTGGGCCGGGACTATGGCTACACCTTC. Protein product: CSVEVLGRDYGYTF.

This clonotype was recorded at least ten times. The rearrangement links TRBV6-6 to TRBJ2-7, with 9 positions matching TRBD2. Per the germline V gene, CDR1 is MNHNY and CDR2 is SVGAGI (reference sequence). J lost 5 bases, V lost 5 bases, and 7 bases had no gene match. The CDR3 totals 14 residues. CDR3: CASSPGSGGNEQYF. The CDR3 DNA reads TGTGCCAGCAGTCCCGGTAGCGGGGGTAACGAGCAGTACTTC.

This chain uses TRBV4-2 with TRBJ1-1, with 7 bases that match TRBD1. Looked up from germline, CDR1 is LGHNA and CDR2 is YNFKEQ. Losses at the gene ends were 3 bases for V and 0 bases for J; bases not matched to a gene: 1. The CDR3 has 14 residues. This chain's CDR3 is CASSQGQMNTEAFF. CDR3 bases: TGTGCCAGCAGCCAGGGACAGATGAACACTGAAGCTTTCTTT.

This chain joins TRBV12-3 or TRBV12-4 and TRBJ2-3; D is ambiguous. The CDR3 sequence is 15 residues long. V lost 1 base and J 0 bases, leaving 8 bases between the germline ends. The CDR3, as DNA: TGTGCCAGCAGTTTAGTCTTGTCTAGCACAGATACGCAGTATTTT. Translation gives CASSLVLSSTDTQYF.

V is TRBV20-1 and J is TRBJ2-1; the D is unclear. The germline gives CDR1 DFQATT, CDR2 SNEGSKA (reference sequence). The germline V and J ends were trimmed by 2 bases and 0 bases, with 11 bases remaining between them. CDR3 length: 15 residues. CDR3 sequence (DNA): TGCAGTGCTAGACTGGCGCCGAGCTCCTACAATGAGCAGTTCTTC. Encoded protein: CSARLAPSSYNEQFF.

Ten or more counts support this clonotype. The chain joins TRBV5-1 to TRBJ2-2, with a possible D match to TRBD1 (5 bases). V gave up 2 bases and J gave up 5 bases, with 13 bases separating them. The CDR3 totals 15 residues. CDR1 SGHRS and CDR2 YFSETQ come from the germline V gene. The CDR3 DNA sequence: TGCGCCAGCAGCTTTGGCAGGGAAAGTACCGGGGAGCTGTTTTTT. This codes for CASSFGRESTGELFF.

This clonotype was found many times. The chain is built from TRBV10-3 and TRBJ2-2, with 8 bases fitting TRBD1. The germline V gene has CDR1 ENHRY and CDR2 SYGVKD. After removal of 0 bases from V and 8 bases from J, the junction contained 2 bases not matched to a gene. The CDR3 length is 14 residues. The CDR3 is CAISESGQGGELFF. The CDR3 nucleotides read TGTGCCATCAGTGAGTCCGGACAGGGTGGGGAGCTGTTTTTT.

The sample holds many counts of this clonotype. The V and J genes are TRBV6-4 and TRBJ2-3; 8 bases match TRBD1. Germline-derived CDR1 and CDR2 are MRHNA and SNTAGT. V gave up 4 bases and J gave up 1 base; unmatched junction bases: 4. The CDR3 is made up of 15 amino acids. The CDR3 loop is CASSVRGQGTDTQYF. In DNA form, the CDR3 reads TGTGCCAGCAGTGTGAGGGGACAGGGCACAGATACGCAGTATTTT.

This chain joins TRBV19 and TRBJ2-3, with TRBD2 matching 11 bases. The V gene's germline CDR1 is LNHDA and CDR2 SQIVND (reference sequence). This CDR3 region has 17 residues. V was pared by 5 bases and J by 6 bases, with 13 bases of the junction left unmatched. For the CDR3, the DNA is TGTGCCAGTAGTTTCCCTTCGGTAGCGGGGGGGCTGGATACGCAGTATTTT. This encodes CASSFPSVAGGLDTQYF.

This clonotype was detected only a few times. This chain links TRBV29-1 with TRBJ2-7; perhaps TRBD1 as D (8 bases). This CDR3 contains 15 residues. V lost 3 bases, J lost 4 bases, and 19 bases lay in between. Germline V CDR1 and CDR2: SQVTM, ANQGSEA. CDR3 DNA sequence: TGCAGCGTTGAGGGCCCGGGGGGACAGGAATACGAGCAGTACTTC. Amino acids: CSVEGPGGQEYEQYF.

This clonotype was detected a few times. The junction departs from the called germline gene at one end, perhaps through a read error. J is TRBJ1-1 and V is TRBV12-3 or TRBV12-4; D not resolved. This CDR3 contains 13 residues. The CDR3: CASRLGRGLEAFF. CDR3 nucleotide sequence: TGTGCCAGCAGATTAGGACGAGGCCTTGAAGCTTTCTTT.

This clonotype occurred many times. The chain employs TRBV7-6 and TRBJ2-3, with a possible D match to TRBD1 (7 bases). The length of the CDR3 is 16 residues. Germline CDR1 and CDR2: SGHVS and FNYEAQ. V gave up 5 bases and J gave up 2 bases, with 17 bases separating them. The DNA of the CDR3 is TGTGCCAGCAGCCCGCGGGACAGCTTTACCACAGATACGCAGTATTTT. Translating it yields CASSPRDSFTTDTQYF.

This clonotype was seen ten or more times. The chain carries TRBV18 and TRBJ2-7; weak D call: TRBD1 (5 bases). V was cut by 3 bases and J by 0 bases, with 15 bases left in between. Germline V gene data show CDR1 as KGHSH and CDR2 as LQKENI. CDR3 length: 16 residues. The chain's CDR3 is CASSPAIQVNSYEQYF. The CDR3 DNA sequence: TGTGCCAGCTCACCTGCGATACAGGTTAACTCCTACGAGCAGTACTTC.

This clonotype turned up a few times. The chain links TRBV19 to TRBJ1-1, with D hard to call. This CDR3 region has 12 residues. CDR1 is LNHDA, CDR2 SQIVND, per germline (reference sequence). Trimming took 5 bases from V and 1 from J, leaving 5 bases between them. CDR3 sequence: CASSPGNTEAFF. CDR3 in DNA: TGTGCCAGTAGTCCTGGGAACACTGAAGCTTTCTTT.

There are many counts of this clonotype. The V gene is TRBV11-2, the J gene TRBJ2-5; unclear D gene. This CDR3 contains 12 residues. Germline values: CDR1 SGHAT, CDR2 FQNNGV. The V end was cut by 3 bases, the J end by 5 bases, with 7 bases between. CDR3 in DNA: TGTGCCAGCAGCTTTCTTGGGGAGACCCAGTACTTC. Protein: CASSFLGETQYF. Looking up the rest from reference TRBV11-2 and TRBJ2-5 gives the full variable domain: EAGVAQSPRYKIIEKRQSVAFWCNPISGHATLYWYQQILGQGPKLLIQFQNNGVVDDSQLPKDRFSAERLKGVDSTLKIQPAKLEDSAVYLCASSFLGETQYFGPGTRLLVL.

This clonotype was seen at least ten times. The V call is TRBV18, the J call TRBJ2-7, with TRBD1 matching over 7 bases. This CDR3 spans 12 amino acids. In germline, CDR1 is KGHSH, CDR2 LQKENI. The V gene end was trimmed by 5 bases and the J gene end by 4 bases; junction bases not matched to a gene: 2. The CDR3 coding sequence is TGTGCCAGCTCAGCGACAGGGTACGAGCAGTACTTC. Protein sequence: CASSATGYEQYF.

In this sample, this clonotype turned up once. Just one base apart from a much larger clone, this may be a read error. This chain uses TRBV15 with TRBJ2-3; 8 bases are shared with TRBD1. The CDR3 length is 16 residues. The germline V gene encodes CDR1 LNHNV and CDR2 YYDKDF (reference sequence). CDR3: CATSRDSGGLAETQYF. The DNA of the CDR3 is TGTGCCACCAGCAGAGATTCAGGGGGCCTCGCAGAAACGCAGTATTTT.